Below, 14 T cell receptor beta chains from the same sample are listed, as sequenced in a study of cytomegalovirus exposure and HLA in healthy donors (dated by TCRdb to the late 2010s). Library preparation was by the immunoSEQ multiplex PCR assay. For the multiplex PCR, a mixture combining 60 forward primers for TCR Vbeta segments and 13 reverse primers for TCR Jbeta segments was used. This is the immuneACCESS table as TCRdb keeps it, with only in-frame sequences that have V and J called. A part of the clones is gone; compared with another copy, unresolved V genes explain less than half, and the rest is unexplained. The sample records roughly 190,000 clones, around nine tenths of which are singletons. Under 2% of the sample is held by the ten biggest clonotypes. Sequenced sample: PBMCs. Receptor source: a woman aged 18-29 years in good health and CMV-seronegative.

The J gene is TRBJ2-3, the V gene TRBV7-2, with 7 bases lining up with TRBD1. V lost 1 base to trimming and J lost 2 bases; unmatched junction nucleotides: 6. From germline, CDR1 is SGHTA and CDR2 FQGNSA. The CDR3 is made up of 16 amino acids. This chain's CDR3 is CASSLVPGGSTDTQYF. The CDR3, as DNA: TGTGCCAGCAGCTTAGTCCCAGGGGGTTCCACAGATACGCAGTATTTT. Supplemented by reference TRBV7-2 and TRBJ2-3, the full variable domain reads GAGVSQSPSNKVTEKGKDVELRCDPISGHTALYWYRQSLGQGLEFLIYFQGNSAPDKSGLPSDRFSAERTGGSVSTLTIQRTQQEDSAVYLCASSLVPGGSTDTQYFGPGTRLTVL.

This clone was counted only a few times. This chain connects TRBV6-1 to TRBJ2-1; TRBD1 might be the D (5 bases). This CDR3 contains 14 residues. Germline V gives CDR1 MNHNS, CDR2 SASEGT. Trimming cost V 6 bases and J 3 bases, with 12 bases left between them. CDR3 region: CASSWSDSYNEQFF. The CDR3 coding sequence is TGTGCCAGCAGCTGGAGTGACAGCTACAATGAGCAGTTCTTC.

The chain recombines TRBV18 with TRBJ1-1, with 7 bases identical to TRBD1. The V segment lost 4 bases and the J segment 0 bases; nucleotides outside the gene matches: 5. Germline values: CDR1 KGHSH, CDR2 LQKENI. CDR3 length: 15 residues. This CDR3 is CASSRDRLLNTEAFF. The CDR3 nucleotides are TGTGCCAGCTCACGGGACAGACTCTTGAACACTGAAGCTTTCTTT.

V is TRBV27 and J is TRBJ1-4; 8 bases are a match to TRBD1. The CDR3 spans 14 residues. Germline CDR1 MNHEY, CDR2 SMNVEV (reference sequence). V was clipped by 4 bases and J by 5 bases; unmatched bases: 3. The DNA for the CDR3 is TGTGCCAGCAGTTCTTGGACAGGGAATGAAAAACTGTTTTTT. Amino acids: CASSSWTGNEKLFF. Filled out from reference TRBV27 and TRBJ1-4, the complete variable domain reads EAQVTQNPRYLITVTGKKLTVTCSQNMNHEYMSWYRQDPGLGLRQIYYSMNVEVTDKGDVPEGYKVSRKEKRNFPLILESPSPNQTSLYFCASSSWTGNEKLFFGSGTQLSVL.

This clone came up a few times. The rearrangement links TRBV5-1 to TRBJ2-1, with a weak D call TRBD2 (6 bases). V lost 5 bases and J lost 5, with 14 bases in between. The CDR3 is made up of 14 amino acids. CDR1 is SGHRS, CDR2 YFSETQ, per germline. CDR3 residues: CASRKGEVDNEQFF. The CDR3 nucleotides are TGCGCCAGCAGGAAAGGGGAGGTGGACAATGAGCAGTTCTTC.

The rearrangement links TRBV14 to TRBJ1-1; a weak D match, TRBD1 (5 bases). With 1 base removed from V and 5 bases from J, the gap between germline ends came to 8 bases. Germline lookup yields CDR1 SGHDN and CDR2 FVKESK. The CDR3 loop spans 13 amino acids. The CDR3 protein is CASSQGEGTEAFF. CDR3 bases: TGTGCCAGCAGCCAAGGGGAGGGGACTGAAGCTTTCTTT.

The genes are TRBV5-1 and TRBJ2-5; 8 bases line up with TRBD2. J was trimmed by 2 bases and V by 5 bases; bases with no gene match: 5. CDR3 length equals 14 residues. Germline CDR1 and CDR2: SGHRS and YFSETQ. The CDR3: CASSRGGTQETQYF. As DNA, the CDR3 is TGCGCCAGCAGTCGGGGGGGAACTCAAGAGACCCAGTACTTC. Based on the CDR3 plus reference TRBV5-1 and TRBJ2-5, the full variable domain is KAGVTQTPRYLIKTRGQQVTLSCSPISGHRSVSWYQQTPGQGLQFLFEYFSETQRNKGNFPGRFSGRQFSNSRSEMNVSTLELGDSALYLCASSRGGTQETQYFGPGTRLLVL.

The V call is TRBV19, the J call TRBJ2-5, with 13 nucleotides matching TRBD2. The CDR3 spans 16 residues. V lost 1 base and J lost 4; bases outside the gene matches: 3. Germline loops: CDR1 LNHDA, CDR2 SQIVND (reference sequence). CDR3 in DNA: TGTGCCAGTAGTATAGCCGGGACTAGCGGGGTAGAGACCCAGTACTTC. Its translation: CASSIAGTSGVETQYF.

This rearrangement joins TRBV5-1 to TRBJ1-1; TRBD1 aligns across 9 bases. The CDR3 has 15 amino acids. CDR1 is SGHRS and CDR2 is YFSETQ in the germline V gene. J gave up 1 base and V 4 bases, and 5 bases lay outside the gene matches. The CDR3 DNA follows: TGCGCCAGCAGCGTGACGGGACAGGGGAACACTGAAGCTTTCTTT. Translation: CASSVTGQGNTEAFF.

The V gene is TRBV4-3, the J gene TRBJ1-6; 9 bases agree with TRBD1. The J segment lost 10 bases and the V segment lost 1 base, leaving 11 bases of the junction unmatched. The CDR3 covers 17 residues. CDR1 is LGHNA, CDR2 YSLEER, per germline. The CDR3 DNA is TGCGCCAGCAGCCAAGGTCCGAGGACAGGGGTAGACTCACCCCTCCACTTT. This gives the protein CASSQGPRTGVDSPLHF.

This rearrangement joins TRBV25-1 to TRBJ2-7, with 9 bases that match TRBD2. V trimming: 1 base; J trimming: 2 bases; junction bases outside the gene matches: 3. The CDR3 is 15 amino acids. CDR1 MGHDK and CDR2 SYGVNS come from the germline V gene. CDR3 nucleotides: TGTGCCAGCAGTGAATCGGGCGGGGGGGCCTACGAGCAGTACTTC. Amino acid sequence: CASSESGGGAYEQYF.

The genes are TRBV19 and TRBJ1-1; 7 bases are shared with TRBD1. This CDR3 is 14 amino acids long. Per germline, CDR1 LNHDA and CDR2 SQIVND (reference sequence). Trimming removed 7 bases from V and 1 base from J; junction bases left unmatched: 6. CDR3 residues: CASIRTGSNTEAFF. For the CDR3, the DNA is TGTGCCAGTATTAGGACAGGTTCGAACACTGAAGCTTTCTTT.

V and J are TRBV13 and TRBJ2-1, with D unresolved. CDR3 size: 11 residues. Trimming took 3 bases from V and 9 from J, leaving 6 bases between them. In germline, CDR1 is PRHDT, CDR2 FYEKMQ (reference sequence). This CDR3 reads CASSFVSEQFF. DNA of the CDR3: TGTGCCAGCAGCTTCGTGAGTGAGCAGTTCTTC.

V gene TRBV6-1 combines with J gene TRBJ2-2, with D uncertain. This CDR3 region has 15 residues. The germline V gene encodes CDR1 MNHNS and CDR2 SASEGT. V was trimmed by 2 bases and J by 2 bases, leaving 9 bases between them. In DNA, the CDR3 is TGTGCCAGCAGTGAACTAGTCCCAAACACCGGGGAGCTGTTTTTT. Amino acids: CASSELVPNTGELFF.